One and the same sample provided the 2 T cell receptor beta chains below, sequenced in a study of regulatory T cells in long-lasting Graves disease. Building of the TCR beta libraries involved iRepertoire HTBI primers and Arm-PCR of CDR3 regions. TCRdb re-analysed the multiplex PCR reads in MiXCR, keeping a single row per CDR3 protein. The data contain about 200,000 distinct CDR3 sequences, 15% to 20% of them singletons. The time point was: newly diagnosed GD, antithyroid drugs for less than 3 months. Scientists built the TCR library using RNA that was extracted from PBMCs. The material sequenced was peripheral blood mononuclear cells (PBMCs), taken at new diagnosis, from a patient treated with antithyroid drugs. The source is a female donor with Graves disease.

This clonotype was observed at least ten times. The CDR3 DNA sequence: TGTGCCAGCAACATCGCGCAGGGTTCTGGAAACACCATATATTTT. Residues: CASNIAQGSGNTIYF. The V call is TRBV6-1, the J call TRBJ1-3, with D maybe TRBD1 (5 bases). Trimming cost V 7 bases and J 1 base, with 14 bases left between them. CDR1 MNHNS and CDR2 SASEGT come from the germline V gene. The CDR3 is 15 amino acids.

This clonotype appeared many times. The chain uses TRBV3-1 and TRBJ1-1; D gene ambiguous. Looked up from germline, CDR1 is LGHDT and CDR2 is YNNKEL (reference sequence). The V gene lost 0 bases and the J gene lost 7 bases, with 24 bases spanning the gap. The CDR3 contains 18 residues. The CDR3 DNA reads as TGTGCCAGCAGCCAAGAGGATCAGCGGGAGTTCTTCGGGAATGAAGCTTTCTTT. It encodes CASSQEDQREFFGNEAFF.